Detailed here is one T cell receptor (beta chain). No antigen is known for it. The data derive from a study of shared clonotypes between healthy human individuals. Findings of the study overall: Clonotype sharing across donors was expected to vary with sequencing depth.

Clones were sequenced by immunoSEQ multiplex PCR, and TCRdb holds only the in-frame ones, with some missing. The sample holds roughly 640,000 clones, about 96% seen once. Among the donors, all were Caucasian adults who lived in Nashville, Tennessee. Researchers partitioned CD4+ cells into CD45RA+ naive and CD45RA-negative memory subsets. Germline values: CDR1 ENHRY, CDR2 SYGVKD. This CDR3 is 16 amino acids long. V dropped 6 bases and J dropped 7; count of bases not matched to a gene: 12. The specimen was naive CD4+ T cells sorted from blood. Subset specified: CD45RA+ positively selected. The origin of this receptor is a woman in her 30s in good health. This chain links TRBV10-3 with TRBJ2-1; TRBD2 aligns across 10 bases. CDR3 nucleotides: TGTGCCATCAGCTATCTAGGTAGCGGGAGGATTAATGAGCAGTTCTTC. Encoded protein: CAISYLGSGRINEQFF.